The clone carrying this TCR beta chain occurred once. The antigen is undetermined. This specimen comes from a study of OX40 agonist ivuxolimab in advanced cancers. TCRdb's copy holds only in-frame clones and misses some; the assay was immunoSEQ multiplex PCR. Of about 83,000 clones detected, 85% appear once; the ten largest clones hold less than 0.75%. Trimming left V 3 bases short and J 10 bases short, with 13 bases between. The CDR3 is 13 residues long. Germline CDR1 and CDR2: SNHLY and FYNNEI. General study points: Low normalized T-cell clonal expansion was additionally recorded for some nonresponders.

The material sequenced was CD4+ or CD8+ T cells sorted from blood, taken in a trial of the OX40 agonist ivuxolimab. This clonotype was sampled from an adult with an advanced solid tumor such as melanoma, head and neck, liver or kidney cancer. J is TRBJ1-3 and V is TRBV2, with D unclear. The CDR3 region has the DNA TGTGCCAGCAGTGATGTCAGGACGCGGACCATATATTTT. Protein sequence: CASSDVRTRTIYF.